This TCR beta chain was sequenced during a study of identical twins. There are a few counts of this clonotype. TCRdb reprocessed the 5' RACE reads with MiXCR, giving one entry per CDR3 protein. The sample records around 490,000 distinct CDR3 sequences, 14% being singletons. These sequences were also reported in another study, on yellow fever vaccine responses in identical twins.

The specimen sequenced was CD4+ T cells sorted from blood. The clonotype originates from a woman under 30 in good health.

In nucleotides, the CDR3 is TGTGCCAGCAGCGGAATGCGAGGGGACGAGCAGTACTTC. Translated: CASSGMRGDEQYF. The rearrangement joins TRBV25-1 to TRBJ2-7; D could derive from TRBD1 or TRBD2 (5 bases each). In germline, CDR1 is MGHDK, CDR2 SYGVNS. The V end was cut by 6 bases, the J end by 5 bases, with 14 bases between. CDR3 length: 13 amino acids.